This T cell receptor (beta chain) was documented in a study of T-cell reconstitution after alpha-beta-depleted transplantation in children. Study observations and caveats: Alpha-beta T cells about two months after transplant reportedly derived from several hundred expanded graft clones. It was surviving recipient T cells and thymic progenitors that gave some patients high TCRbeta diversity at day 60. From newly produced T cells came most of the T-cell counts and diversity one year after transplant.

The J segment lost 10 bases and the V segment lost 7 bases, leaving 7 bases of the junction unmatched. The CDR3 runs to 12 residues. Germline-derived CDR1 and CDR2 are MNHEY and SVGAGI. Preparation of the TCRbeta library was carried out with unique molecular identifiers. Via MiXCR, TCRdb re-called the PCR reads, giving one row per CDR3 protein. The sample has fewer than 550,000 distinct CDR3 sequences; 10% are singletons. This clonotype showed up many times. Antigen: not known. The clonotype comes from a child aged 2-15 years with inherited bone marrow failure, due to receive a stem cell transplant. Specimen: PBMCs, collected before TCRalphabeta/CD19-depleted stem cell transplant. The chain carries TRBV6-5 and TRBJ2-1, with 7 bases lining up with TRBD2. CDR3 in amino acids: CASNPIAGEQFF. The CDR3 bases are TGTGCCAGCAACCCCATAGCGGGCGAGCAGTTCTTC.